The present entry profiles one TCR beta chain with its context. The V end lost 3 bases, the J end lost 4 bases, and 10 bases lay between the germline ends. Germline V CDR1 and CDR2: SGHNT, YYREEE (reference sequence). The CDR3 length is 14 residues. The data are from a study of shared clonotypes between healthy human individuals. Deep was the level at which the assay was run. It was around 220 ng DNA, tens of thousands of T cell genomes, that sorted-subset replicate PCRs used. TCRdb's table, derived via immunoSEQ multiplex PCR, lists solely in-frame clones and lacks some. This repertoire shows a few hundred thousand clones, more than 95% found once; its top ten account for around 0.06%.

The sequence came from a young woman in good health. Sample: naive CD4+ T cells sorted from blood. Subset given: CD45RA+ positively selected. The chain links TRBV5-4 to TRBJ2-2, with TRBD1 as a possible D gene (6 bases). CDR3 protein: CASSSGVSTGELFF. CDR3 coding DNA: TGTGCCAGCAGCTCAGGGGTTAGCACCGGGGAGCTGTTTTTT.